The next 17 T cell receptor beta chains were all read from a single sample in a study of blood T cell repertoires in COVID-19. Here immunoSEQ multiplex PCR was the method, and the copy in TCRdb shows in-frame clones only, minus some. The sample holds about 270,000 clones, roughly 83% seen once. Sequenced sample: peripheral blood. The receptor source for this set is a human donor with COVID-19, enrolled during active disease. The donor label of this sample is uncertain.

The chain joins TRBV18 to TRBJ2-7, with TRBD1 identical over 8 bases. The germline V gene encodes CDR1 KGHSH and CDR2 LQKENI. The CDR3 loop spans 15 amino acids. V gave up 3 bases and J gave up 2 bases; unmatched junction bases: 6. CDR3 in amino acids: CASSPPGTGTYEQYF. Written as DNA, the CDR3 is TGTGCCAGCTCACCTCCTGGGACAGGAACCTACGAGCAGTACTTC.

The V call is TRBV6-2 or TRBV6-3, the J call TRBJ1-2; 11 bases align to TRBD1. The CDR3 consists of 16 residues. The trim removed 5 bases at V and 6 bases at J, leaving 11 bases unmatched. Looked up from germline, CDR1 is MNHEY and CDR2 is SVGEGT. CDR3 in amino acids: CASSVPPGQGVNGYTF. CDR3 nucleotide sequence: TGTGCCAGCAGTGTACCTCCGGGACAGGGGGTTAATGGCTACACCTTC.

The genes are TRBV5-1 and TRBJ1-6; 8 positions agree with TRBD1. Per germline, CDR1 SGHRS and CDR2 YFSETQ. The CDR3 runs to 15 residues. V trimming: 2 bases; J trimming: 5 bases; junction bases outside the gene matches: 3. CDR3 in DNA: TGCGCCAGCAGCTTAGGACAGGGTAATAATTCACCCCTCCACTTT. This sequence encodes CASSLGQGNNSPLHF.

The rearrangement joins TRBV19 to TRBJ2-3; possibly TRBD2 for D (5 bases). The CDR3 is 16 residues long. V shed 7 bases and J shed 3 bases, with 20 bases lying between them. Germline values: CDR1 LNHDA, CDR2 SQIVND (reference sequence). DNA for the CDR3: TGTGCCAGTAATTCGGTTAGAGGGATTTCGACAGATACGCAGTATTTT. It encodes CASNSVRGISTDTQYF.

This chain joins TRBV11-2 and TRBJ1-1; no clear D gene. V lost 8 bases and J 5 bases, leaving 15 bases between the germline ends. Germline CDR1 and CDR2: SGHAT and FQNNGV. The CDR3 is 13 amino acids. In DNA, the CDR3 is TGTGCCAGCGCCCAAGGGCGGGTGACTGAAGCTTTCTTT. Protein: CASAQGRVTEAFF.

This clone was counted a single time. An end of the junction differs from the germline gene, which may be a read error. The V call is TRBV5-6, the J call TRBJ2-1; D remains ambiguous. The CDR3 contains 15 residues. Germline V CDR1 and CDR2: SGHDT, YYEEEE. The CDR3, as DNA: TGTGCCAGCGGCCCCGGCAGGTATTCCTTCAATGAGCAGTTCTTC. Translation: CASGPGRYSFNEQFF.

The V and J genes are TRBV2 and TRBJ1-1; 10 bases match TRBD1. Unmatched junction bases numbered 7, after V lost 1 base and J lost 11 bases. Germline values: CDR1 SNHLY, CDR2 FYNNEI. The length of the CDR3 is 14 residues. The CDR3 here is CASSEGGQGRRAFF. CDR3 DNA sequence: TGTGCCAGCAGTGAAGGGGGACAGGGGCGCCGGGCTTTCTTT.

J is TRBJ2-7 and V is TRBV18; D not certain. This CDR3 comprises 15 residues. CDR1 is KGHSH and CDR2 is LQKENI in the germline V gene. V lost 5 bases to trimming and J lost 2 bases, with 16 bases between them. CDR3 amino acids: CASSANSFLTYEQYF. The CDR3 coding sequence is TGTGCCAGCTCAGCTAACAGTTTCCTAACCTACGAGCAGTACTTC.

CDR3 sequence (DNA): TGCGCCAGCAGCGCGACCGGGACTAGCGGGAGGACCCGGGAGCAGTACTTC. Translation: CASSATGTSGRTREQYF. The V and J genes are TRBV4-3 and TRBJ2-7; TRBD2 matches at 15 bases. The ends lost 5 bases at V and 7 bases at J; junction bases unmatched: 12. The CDR3 sequence is 17 residues long. Germline loops: CDR1 LGHNA, CDR2 YSLEER.

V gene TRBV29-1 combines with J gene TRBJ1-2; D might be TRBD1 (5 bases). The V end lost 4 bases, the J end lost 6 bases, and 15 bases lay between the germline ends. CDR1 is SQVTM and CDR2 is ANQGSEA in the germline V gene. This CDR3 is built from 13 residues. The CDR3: CSVGDSWNDGYTF. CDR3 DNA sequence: TGCAGCGTTGGGGACTCATGGAACGATGGCTACACCTTC.

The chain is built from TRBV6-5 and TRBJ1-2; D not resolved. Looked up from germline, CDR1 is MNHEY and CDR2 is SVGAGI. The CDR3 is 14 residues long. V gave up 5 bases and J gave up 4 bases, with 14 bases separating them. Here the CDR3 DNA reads TGTGCCAGCAGTACCCGGGAGGTTGGCTATGGCTACACCTTC. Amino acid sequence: CASSTREVGYGYTF.

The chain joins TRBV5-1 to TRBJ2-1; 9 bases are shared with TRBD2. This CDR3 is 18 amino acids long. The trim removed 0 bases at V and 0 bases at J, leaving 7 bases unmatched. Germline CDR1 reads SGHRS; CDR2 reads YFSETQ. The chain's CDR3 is CASSLGGTSFSSYNEQFF. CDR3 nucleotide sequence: TGCGCCAGCAGCTTGGGAGGGACTAGCTTTAGCTCCTACAATGAGCAGTTCTTC.

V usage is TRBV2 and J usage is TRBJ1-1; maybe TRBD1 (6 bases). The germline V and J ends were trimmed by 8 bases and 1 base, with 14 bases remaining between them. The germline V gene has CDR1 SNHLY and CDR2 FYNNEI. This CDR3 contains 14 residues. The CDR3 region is CASEKTGQNTEAFF. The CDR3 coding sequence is TGTGCCAGCGAGAAGACAGGCCAGAACACTGAAGCTTTCTTT.

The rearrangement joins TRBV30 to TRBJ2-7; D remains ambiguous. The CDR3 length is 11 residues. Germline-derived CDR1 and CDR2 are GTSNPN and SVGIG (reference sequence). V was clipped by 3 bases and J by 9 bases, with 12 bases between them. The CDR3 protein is CAWSRRGVQYF. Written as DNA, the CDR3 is TGTGCCTGGAGCCGCCGAGGTGTGCAGTACTTC. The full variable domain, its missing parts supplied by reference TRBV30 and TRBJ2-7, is SQTIHQWPATLVQPVGSPLSLECTVEGTSNPNLYWYRQAAGRGLQLLFYSVGIGQISSEVPQNLSASRPQDRQFILSSKKLLLSDSGFYLCAWSRRGVQYFGPGTRLTVT.

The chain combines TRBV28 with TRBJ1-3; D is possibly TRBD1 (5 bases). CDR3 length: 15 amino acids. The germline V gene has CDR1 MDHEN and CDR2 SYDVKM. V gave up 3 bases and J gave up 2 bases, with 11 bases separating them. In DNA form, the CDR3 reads TGTGCCAGCAGTTTGGGGCTGCGAACTGGAAACACCATATATTTT. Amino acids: CASSLGLRTGNTIYF. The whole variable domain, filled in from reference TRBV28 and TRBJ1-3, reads DVKVTQSSRYLVKRTGEKVFLECVQDMDHENMFWYRQDPGLGLRLIYFSYDVKMKEKGDIPEGYSVSREKKERFSLILESASTNQTSMYLCASSLGLRTGNTIYFGEGSWLTVV.

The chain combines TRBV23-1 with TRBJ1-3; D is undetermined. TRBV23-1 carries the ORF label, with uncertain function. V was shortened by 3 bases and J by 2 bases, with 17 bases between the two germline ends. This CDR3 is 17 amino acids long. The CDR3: CASSQEERHYTGNTIYF. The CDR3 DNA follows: TGCGCCAGCAGTCAGGAGGAACGTCACTATACTGGAAACACCATATATTTT.

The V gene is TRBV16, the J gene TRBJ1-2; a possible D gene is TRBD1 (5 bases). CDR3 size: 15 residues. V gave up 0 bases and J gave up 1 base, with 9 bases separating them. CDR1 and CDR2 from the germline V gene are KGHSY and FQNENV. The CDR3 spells CASSQSGTVNYGYTF. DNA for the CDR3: TGTGCCAGCAGCCAATCCGGGACTGTTAACTATGGCTACACCTTC.